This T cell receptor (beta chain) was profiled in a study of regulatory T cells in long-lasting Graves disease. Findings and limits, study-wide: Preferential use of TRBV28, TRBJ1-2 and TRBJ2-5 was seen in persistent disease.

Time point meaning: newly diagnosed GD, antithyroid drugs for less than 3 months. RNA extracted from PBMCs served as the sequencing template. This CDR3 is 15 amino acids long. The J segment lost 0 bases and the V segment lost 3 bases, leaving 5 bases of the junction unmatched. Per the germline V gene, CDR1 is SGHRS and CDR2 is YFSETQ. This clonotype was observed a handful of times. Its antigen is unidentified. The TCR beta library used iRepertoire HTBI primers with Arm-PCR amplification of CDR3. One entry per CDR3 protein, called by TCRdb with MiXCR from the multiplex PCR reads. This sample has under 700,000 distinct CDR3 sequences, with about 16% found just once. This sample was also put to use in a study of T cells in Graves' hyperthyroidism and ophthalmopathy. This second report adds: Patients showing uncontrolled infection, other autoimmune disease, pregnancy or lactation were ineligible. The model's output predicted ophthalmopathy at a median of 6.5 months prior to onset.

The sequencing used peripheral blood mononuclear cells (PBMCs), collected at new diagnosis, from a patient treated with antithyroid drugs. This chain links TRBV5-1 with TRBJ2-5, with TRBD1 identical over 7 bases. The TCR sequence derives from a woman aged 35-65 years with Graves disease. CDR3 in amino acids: CASSWTGTDQETQYF. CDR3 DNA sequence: TGCGCCAGCAGCTGGACCGGGACAGACCAAGAGACCCAGTACTTC.